This T cell receptor (beta chain) derives from a study of T-cell memory formation after mild COVID-19. As for the study in general: TCR clusters largely stayed donor specific. Study results and caveats: Prior to infection, memory already included some responding clones, suggesting cross-reactive memory joined. Nothing showed for sure that second-wave clones peaking on day 37 were SARS-CoV-2 specific.

For this clonotype: Its antigen remains unidentified.

V gave up 0 bases and J gave up 7 bases, with 16 bases separating them. The germline gives CDR1 SGDLS, CDR2 YYNGEE. The CDR3 is 15 amino acids. TCRdb reprocessed the 5' RACE reads with MiXCR, giving one entry per CDR3 protein. The sample lists 300,000 to 400,000 distinct CDR3 sequences, about 15% occurring once. V and J are TRBV9 and TRBJ1-1; D is uncertain. This TCR was recovered from a man in his late teens or twenties who had mild COVID-19 (a few samples of this study predate the infection). Cell type and time point are not known. Input material: PBMCs or a T cell subset sorted from them (not recorded which). This CDR3 is CASSVGGWGGREAFF. The CDR3 DNA reads as TGTGCCAGCAGCGTAGGAGGCTGGGGAGGACGTGAAGCTTTCTTT.